The next 14 T cell receptor beta chains were all read from a single sample in a study of CD8 T cell repertoires and HIV-1 epitope variants. These TCRs are of unknown antigen specificity. Here immunoSEQ multiplex PCR was the method, and the copy in TCRdb shows in-frame clones only, minus some. The sample includes 6,000 or so clones, 55% to 75% of them seen just once. Sequencing was carried out using cultured CD8+ T cells derived from PBMCs. These receptors all come from a male donor with HIV.

This clone was counted between two and nine times. V usage is TRBV30 and J usage is TRBJ1-5; TRBD1 is a possible D gene (5 bases). From germline, CDR1 is GTSNPN and CDR2 SVGIG (reference sequence). The CDR3 covers 13 residues. V lost 2 bases to trimming and J lost 5 bases, with 10 bases between them. DNA for the CDR3: TGTGCCTGGAGTCCCCGGGGGGATCAGCCCCAGCATTTT. Translating it yields CAWSPRGDQPQHF.

This chain links TRBV18 with TRBJ2-7; 7 bases line up with TRBD1. V shed 4 bases, J shed 2 bases, and the junction held 5 bases outside the gene matches. The CDR3 runs 14 residues. The germline CDR1 and CDR2 sequences are KGHSH and LQKENI. The CDR3 nucleotides read TGTGCCAGCTCACAGGGGGCATTCCCCTACGAGCAGTACTTC. Amino acid sequence: CASSQGAFPYEQYF.

The gene calls are TRBV28 and TRBJ1-1; TRBD1 matches 10 bases. The germline CDR1 and CDR2 sequences are MDHEN and SYDVKM. The V segment lost 3 bases and the J segment 5 bases; nucleotides outside the gene matches: 6. The CDR3 is 15 residues long. The CDR3 loop reads CASSLTRTGGTEAFF. The CDR3, as DNA: TGTGCCAGCAGTTTGACCCGGACAGGGGGGACTGAAGCTTTCTTT. Drawing the rest from reference TRBV28 and TRBJ1-1, the complete variable domain is DVKVTQSSRYLVKRTGEKVFLECVQDMDHENMFWYRQDPGLGLRLIYFSYDVKMKEKGDIPEGYSVSREKKERFSLILESASTNQTSMYLCASSLTRTGGTEAFFGQGTRLTVV.

V gene TRBV7-9 combines with J gene TRBJ2-2, with D possibly being TRBD2 (6 bases). This CDR3 contains 16 residues. Between the trimmed V and J ends, which lost 6 bases and 0 bases, there was a span of 14 bases. Germline loops: CDR1 SEHNR, CDR2 FQNEAQ (reference sequence). CDR3 residues: CASRGLARPNTGELFF. CDR3 sequence (DNA): TGTGCCAGCAGGGGTCTAGCGAGGCCGAACACCGGGGAGCTGTTTTTT.

This chain uses TRBV5-4 with TRBJ2-1; TRBD2 matches 11 bases. Losses at the gene ends were 1 base for V and 6 bases for J; bases not matched to a gene: 3. The CDR3 consists of 15 residues. Germline CDR1 SGHNT, CDR2 YYREEE (reference sequence). The DNA for the CDR3 is TGTGCCAGCAGCTTGACTAGCGGGGGCCCCAATGAGCAGTTCTTC. It encodes CASSLTSGGPNEQFF.

The J gene is TRBJ1-4, the V gene TRBV4-1, with 9 bases lining up with TRBD1. V shed 4 bases and J 2 bases; nucleotides not matched to a gene: 2. This CDR3 spans 15 amino acids. CDR1 and CDR2 (germline): MGHRA, YSYEKL. CDR3 sequence (DNA): TGCGCCAGCAGCCCCGGACAGGGGACTAATGAAAAACTGTTTTTT. Protein: CASSPGQGTNEKLFF.

This clone came up a few times. The chain joins TRBV9 to TRBJ2-1, with 13 nucleotides matching TRBD2. V was clipped by 4 bases and J by 10 bases; unmatched bases: 8. This CDR3 region has 15 residues. CDR1 is SGDLS and CDR2 is YYNGEE in the germline V gene. CDR3: CASSPWTSGGREQFF. The CDR3 DNA is TGTGCCAGCAGCCCCTGGACTAGCGGGGGCCGGGAGCAGTTCTTC.

The chain is built from TRBV27 and TRBJ2-7, with 10 nucleotides matching TRBD2. This CDR3 is built from 15 residues. J lost 2 bases, V lost 2 bases, and 3 bases had no gene match. Germline-derived CDR1 and CDR2 are MNHEY and SMNVEV (reference sequence). The CDR3 sequence: CASSLILAGPYEQYF. The CDR3 DNA follows: TGTGCCAGCAGTTTAATACTAGCGGGACCCTACGAGCAGTACTTC.

The chain combines TRBV28 with TRBJ2-1; 8 bases are a match to TRBD1. The V segment lost 3 bases and the J segment 2 bases; nucleotides outside the gene matches: 3. Germline CDR1 reads MDHEN; CDR2 reads SYDVKM. CDR3 size: 15 residues. The CDR3 loop is CASSFLQGAYNEQFF. DNA for the CDR3: TGTGCCAGCAGTTTTCTACAGGGGGCCTACAATGAGCAGTTCTTC.

The rearrangement links TRBV6-6 to TRBJ2-5; 7 nucleotides agree with TRBD2. Trimming cost V 6 bases and J 5 bases; bases outside gene matches: 15. In germline, CDR1 is MNHNY, CDR2 SVGAGI (reference sequence). The CDR3 runs 16 residues. CDR3 nucleotide sequence: TGTGCCAGCAGCCGAGCTTTGGGGGAGGGCCGTGAGACCCAGTACTTC. Protein: CASSRALGEGRETQYF.

The chain joins TRBV6-5 to TRBJ2-7; D may be TRBD1 (6 bases). V was pared by 3 bases and J by 2 bases, with 11 bases between. The CDR3 consists of 14 residues. CDR1 is MNHEY, CDR2 SVGAGI, per germline. The CDR3 nucleotides read TGTGCCAGCAGTTATCATCCAGGGGCCTACGAGCAGTACTTC. This codes for CASSYHPGAYEQYF.

V usage is TRBV7-2 and J usage is TRBJ1-6; 8 nucleotides agree with TRBD1. After removal of 4 bases from V and 7 bases from J, the junction contained 3 bases not matched to a gene. Germline CDR1 SGHTA, CDR2 FQGNSA. CDR3 length: 14 residues. DNA for the CDR3: TGTGCCAGCAGCTCCGGGACAGGAAATTCACCCCTCCACTTT. This translates into CASSSGTGNSPLHF.

The chain employs TRBV27 and TRBJ1-1; 7 nucleotides match TRBD1. J was trimmed by 5 bases and V by 4 bases; bases with no gene match: 4. The CDR3 sequence is 13 residues long. CDR1 and CDR2 (germline): MNHEY, SMNVEV (reference sequence). The CDR3 here is CASSSRDRTEAFF. For the CDR3, the DNA is TGTGCCAGCAGTTCGAGGGACAGAACTGAAGCTTTCTTT.

This rearrangement joins TRBV7-2 to TRBJ1-5; D is unresolved. CDR1 is SGHTA and CDR2 is FQGNSA in the germline V gene. The CDR3 length is 17 residues. Trimming took 2 bases from V and 1 from J, leaving 15 bases between them. CDR3 nucleotide sequence: TGTGCCAGCAGCTTATATTCCACCCCTCGGAGCAATCAGCCCCAGCATTTT. Its protein is CASSLYSTPRSNQPQHF.